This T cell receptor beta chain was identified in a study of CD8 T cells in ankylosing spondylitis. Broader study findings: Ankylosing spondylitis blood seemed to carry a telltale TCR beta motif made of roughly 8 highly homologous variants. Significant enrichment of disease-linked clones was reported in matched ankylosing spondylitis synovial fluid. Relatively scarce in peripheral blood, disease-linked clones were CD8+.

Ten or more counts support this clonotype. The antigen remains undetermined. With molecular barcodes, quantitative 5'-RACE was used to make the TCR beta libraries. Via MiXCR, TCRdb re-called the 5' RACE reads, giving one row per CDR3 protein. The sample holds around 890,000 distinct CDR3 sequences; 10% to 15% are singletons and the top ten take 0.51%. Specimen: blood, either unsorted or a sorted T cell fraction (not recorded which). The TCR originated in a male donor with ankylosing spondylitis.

For the CDR3, the DNA is TGTGCCAGCAGTTTAGGGGGCCTGTACCAAGAGACCCAGTACTTC. As protein: CASSLGGLYQETQYF. The rearrangement uses TRBV12-3 or TRBV12-4 and TRBJ2-5, with D perhaps matching TRBD1 (5 bases). V shed 1 base and J shed 0 bases, with 9 bases lying between them. The CDR3 loop spans 15 amino acids.